The 10 T cell receptor beta chains listed next were all sequenced from one sample in a study of blood T cell repertoires in COVID-19. Clones were sequenced by immunoSEQ multiplex PCR, and TCRdb holds only the in-frame ones, with some missing. The sample consists of hundreds of thousands of clones, 88% of them appearing once. Sequenced material: PBMCs or T cells enriched from blood (not recorded which). These receptor sequences come from a woman aged 40 to 50 with acute COVID-19.

This clone was picked up one time. The chain carries TRBV15 and TRBJ1-2, with D hard to call. The CDR3 is made up of 15 amino acids. Trimming cost V 5 bases and J 0 bases, with 13 bases left between them. Germline V gene lookup returns CDR1 LNHNV and CDR2 YYDKDF (reference sequence). The CDR3 spells CATSGGVASNYGYTF. The CDR3 region has the DNA TGTGCCACCAGCGGCGGGGTCGCCTCTAACTATGGCTACACCTTC.

This chain uses TRBV19 with TRBJ1-1, with D perhaps TRBD1 (6 bases). CDR3 length equals 14 residues. CDR1 LNHDA and CDR2 SQIVND come from the germline V gene (reference sequence). The germline V and J ends were trimmed by 4 bases and 0 bases, with 9 bases remaining between them. The DNA for the CDR3 is TGTGCCAGTAGTAATACAGGGATGAACACTGAAGCTTTCTTT. Protein product: CASSNTGMNTEAFF.

The V call is TRBV4-1, the J call TRBJ1-2; possibly TRBD1 for D (5 bases). V gave up 0 bases and J gave up 2 bases, with 10 bases separating them. This CDR3 is 15 amino acids long. Germline V lookup: CDR1 MGHRA, CDR2 YSYEKL. CDR3 region: CASSQDHGANYGYTF. CDR3 bases: TGCGCCAGCAGCCAAGATCATGGGGCGAACTATGGCTACACCTTC.

The rearrangement links TRBV24-1 to TRBJ2-2, with D possibly matching TRBD1 (7 bases). V lost 7 bases and J 3 bases, leaving 17 bases between the germline ends. Germline loops: CDR1 KGHDR, CDR2 SFDVKD. This CDR3 contains 16 residues. The CDR3 is CATSGSRDSYTGELFF. For the CDR3, the DNA is TGTGCCACCAGCGGGAGCCGGGACAGCTACACCGGGGAGCTGTTTTTT.

The chain uses TRBV5-8 and TRBJ1-5; 7 nucleotides line up with TRBD1. The ends lost 4 bases at V and 0 bases at J; junction bases unmatched: 4. Germline V gene data show CDR1 as SGHTS and CDR2 as YDEGEE. The CDR3 covers 15 residues. DNA for the CDR3: TGTGCCAGCAGCCGGACAGGTAATAGCAATCAGCCCCAGCATTTT. Its translation is CASSRTGNSNQPQHF.

The chain combines TRBV4-2 with TRBJ2-3; TRBD2 matches at 15 bases. The CDR3 consists of 17 residues. V dropped 4 bases and J dropped 2; count of bases not matched to a gene: 4. Looked up from germline, CDR1 is LGHNA and CDR2 is YNFKEQ. The DNA of the CDR3 is TGTGCCAGCAGCCCTGGGACTAGCGGGGGGTACACAGATACGCAGTATTTT. It translates to CASSPGTSGGYTDTQYF.

This sequence joins TRBV6-5 and TRBJ1-2; D unclear. The CDR3 contains 14 residues. The ends were cut back, 5 bases at V and 8 bases at J, with 18 bases in the middle. Germline V gene sequence: CDR1 MNHEY, CDR2 SVGAGI. In DNA, the CDR3 is TGTGCCAGCAGTCCGAGGGATAGGCTGGGCGGCTACACCTTC. This translates into CASSPRDRLGGYTF.

J is TRBJ1-1 and V is TRBV6-5; TRBD1 might be the D (6 bases). Deletions cut 5 bases from V and 7 bases from J, with 14 bases between. Germline V gene data show CDR1 as MNHEY and CDR2 as SVGAGI. The length of the CDR3 is 13 residues. This CDR3 reads CASSRKGTIEAFF. DNA of the CDR3: TGTGCCAGCAGTCGAAAAGGGACAATTGAAGCTTTCTTT.

The genes are TRBV7-2 and TRBJ2-1; TRBD1 might be the D (8 bases). Germline loops: CDR1 SGHTA, CDR2 FQGNSA. Trimming left V 1 base short and J 7 bases short, with 14 bases between. The CDR3 contains 15 residues. CDR3 residues: CASSLDTGGGNEQFF. The CDR3 bases are TGTGCCAGCAGCTTAGATACAGGGGGGGGGAATGAGCAGTTCTTC.

The rearrangement joins TRBV7-2 to TRBJ2-1; 11 bases match TRBD2. CDR1 and CDR2 (germline): SGHTA, FQGNSA. The CDR3 length is 15 residues. Trimming removed 5 bases from V and 9 bases from J; junction bases left unmatched: 9. CDR3 DNA: TGTGCCAGCAGCCCTCTTAGCGGGGGGGCATTTGAGCAGTTCTTC. This codes for CASSPLSGGAFEQFF.